This TCR beta chain was sequenced for a study of T cells in Graves' hyperthyroidism and ophthalmopathy. The study's findings and limits: It was a median approximately 6 months before onset that the model predicted ophthalmopathy. Using 13 V-J features, a model discriminated ophthalmopathy from stable hyperthyroidism. The blood repertoire included most of the expanded thyroid clonotypes above 0.001.

Germline CDR1 SNHLY, CDR2 FYNNEI. The CDR3 spans 11 residues. Amplified TCR beta CDR3 regions came from RNA transcripts. The TCR CDR3 first-round RT-PCR relied on the HTBI primer set. TCRdb re-called the multiplex PCR reads with MiXCR, one entry per CDR3 protein. The sample has about 570,000 distinct CDR3 sequences, about 45% seen once. In regard to this clonotype: Its specificity is unknown. One end of the junction does not line up with germline, which may come from a read error.

The TCR sequence derives from an adult woman with Graves' disease, either hyperthyroidism or ophthalmopathy (not recorded which). V usage is TRBV2 and J usage is TRBJ2-6; TRBD2 is a possible D gene (5 bases). The sequencing sample was made of peripheral blood or thyroid tissue (not recorded which). The CDR3 loop reads CASAGVNVLTF. As DNA, the CDR3 is TGTGCCAGCGCCGGGGTCAACGTCCTGACTTTC.